This TCR beta chain was recorded in a study of PD-1 blockade in classical Hodgkin lymphoma. The CDR3 has 18 amino acids. Germline V lookup: CDR1 SGHDN, CDR2 FVKESK. V was pared by 3 bases and J by 3 bases, with 24 bases between. Every patient was affected by relapse after autologous stem cell transplantation, while exposure to brentuximab vedotin was not uniform. This clone was observed a few times. What it binds is unknown. Overall study findings and caveats: CD4+ TCR diversity, unlike CD8+, climbed significantly by C4D1. Baseline TCR diversity was reportedly lower in newly diagnosed patients than in healthy donors. It was reported as lower still in relapsed/refractory patients. Repertoire differences have undefined causes, possibly disease activity or prior therapy.

Assay: immunoSEQ multiplex PCR; the TCRdb copy retains only in-frame clones and omits some. The sample includes about 150,000 clones, about four fifths seen only once; the top ten take 9.2%. The clonotype comes from a human donor with classical Hodgkin lymphoma. The input for sequencing was peripheral blood mononuclear cells (PBMCs), taken before the second cycle of nivolumab. The J gene is TRBJ2-7, the V gene TRBV14; D is possibly TRBD1 (6 bases). This CDR3 reads CASSHFQTGFTGYYEQYF. In DNA form, the CDR3 reads TGTGCCAGCAGCCATTTCCAAACAGGGTTCACGGGCTACTACGAGCAGTACTTC.